Following are 10 T cell receptor beta chains from one sample sequenced in a study of technical replicates of blood from a few donors. The method was immunoSEQ multiplex PCR; TCRdb's version includes in-frame clones alone and lacks a portion of them. The table lists about 97,000 clones, around 96% of them singletons. The sample taken for sequencing was T cells isolated from PBMCs. These receptors originate from a human donor in good health.

The chain couples TRBV29-1 to TRBJ2-5; the match to TRBD1 covers 9 bases. CDR3 size: 11 residues. Per germline, CDR1 SQVTM and CDR2 ANQGSEA. J lost 7 bases, V lost 8 bases, and 5 bases had no gene match. The CDR3 loop reads CSSDRGGTQYF. The CDR3 DNA is TGCAGCTCGGACAGGGGAGGGACCCAGTACTTC.

This clone was recorded once. V and J are TRBV30 and TRBJ1-4; TRBD1 agrees at 10 bases. Germline loops: CDR1 GTSNPN, CDR2 SVGIG (reference sequence). Losses at the gene ends were 5 bases for V and 4 bases for J; bases not matched to a gene: 4. There are 14 residues in the CDR3. The DNA for the CDR3 is TGTGCCTGGGACAGGGGGCAAATTAATGAAAAACTGTTTTTT. Translated, it gives CAWDRGQINEKLFF. Full variable domain (remainder filled in from reference TRBV30 and TRBJ1-4): SQTIHQWPATLVQPVGSPLSLECTVEGTSNPNLYWYRQAAGRGLQLLFYSVGIGQISSEVPQNLSASRPQDRQFILSSKKLLLSDSGFYLCAWDRGQINEKLFFGSGTQLSVL.

The CDR3 region is CAISATGTTPNEQYF. The CDR3 bases are TGTGCCATCAGTGCCACCGGGACTACCCCCAACGAGCAGTACTTC. The rearrangement joins TRBV10-3 to TRBJ2-7; 7 bases map to TRBD2. Germline V CDR1 and CDR2: ENHRY, SYGVKD. Trimming cost V 4 bases and J 5 bases; bases outside gene matches: 11. The CDR3 extends over 15 amino acids.

V is TRBV15 and J is TRBJ2-7, with 8 bases identical to TRBD1. After removal of 5 bases from V and 4 bases from J, the junction contained 4 bases not matched to a gene. Germline V gene lookup returns CDR1 LNHNV and CDR2 YYDKDF (reference sequence). The CDR3 consists of 13 residues. DNA of the CDR3: TGTGCCACCAGCCCTCGACAGGGGTACGAGCAGTACTTC. Protein sequence: CATSPRQGYEQYF.

The count of this clone is one. The chain uses TRBV19 and TRBJ2-3; D gene uncertain. Germline CDR1 and CDR2: LNHDA and SQIVND (reference sequence). Trimming took 3 bases from V and 2 from J, leaving 12 bases between them. The CDR3 runs to 15 residues. The CDR3 coding sequence is TGTGCCAGTAGTATGATGTTGCCTAACACAGATACGCAGTATTTT. Protein sequence: CASSMMLPNTDTQYF.

This clone was counted once. CDR3 amino acids: CSAGQGSDTQYF. The CDR3 DNA follows: TGCAGCGCCGGACAGGGGTCAGATACGCAGTATTTT. The genes are TRBV29-1 and TRBJ2-3, with TRBD1 matching over 9 bases. V shed 7 bases, J shed 4 bases, and the junction held 3 bases outside the gene matches. From germline, CDR1 is SQVTM and CDR2 ANQGSEA. This CDR3 is built from 12 residues.

The chain has TRBV7-9 and TRBJ2-3; D gene unclear. The V gene lost 5 bases and the J gene lost 3 bases, with 3 bases spanning the gap. The length of the CDR3 is 11 residues. Germline CDR1 and CDR2: SEHNR and FQNEAQ (reference sequence). The CDR3 region has the DNA TGTGCCAGCAGCCTGACAGATACGCAGTATTTT. Its protein is CASSLTDTQYF.

The chain combines TRBV20-1 with TRBJ2-3; no reliable D call. Trimming stripped 5 bases from V and 6 bases from J, with 6 bases between. The germline V gene encodes CDR1 DFQATT and CDR2 SNEGSKA (reference sequence). There are 10 residues in the CDR3. CDR3 in DNA: TGCAGTGCTCTAGAGGATACGCAGTATTTT. Its translation: CSALEDTQYF.

The chain has TRBV29-1 and TRBJ1-2; D not certain. Germline CDR1 SQVTM, CDR2 ANQGSEA. V lost 3 bases and J lost 0, with 8 bases in between. The CDR3 contains 13 residues. The CDR3 protein is CSVDGPANYGYTF. DNA of the CDR3: TGCAGCGTTGATGGGCCGGCTAACTATGGCTACACCTTC.

The rearrangement uses TRBV4-2 and TRBJ2-1; 15 nucleotides match TRBD2. The CDR3 length is 14 residues. Germline V CDR1 and CDR2: LGHNA, YNFKEQ. Germline trimming cut 5 bases from V and 10 bases from J; bases unmatched to any gene: 3. In nucleotides, the CDR3 is TGTGCCAGCAGCTCGGGACTAGCGGGAGGCGAGCAGTTCTTC. This gives the protein CASSSGLAGGEQFF.